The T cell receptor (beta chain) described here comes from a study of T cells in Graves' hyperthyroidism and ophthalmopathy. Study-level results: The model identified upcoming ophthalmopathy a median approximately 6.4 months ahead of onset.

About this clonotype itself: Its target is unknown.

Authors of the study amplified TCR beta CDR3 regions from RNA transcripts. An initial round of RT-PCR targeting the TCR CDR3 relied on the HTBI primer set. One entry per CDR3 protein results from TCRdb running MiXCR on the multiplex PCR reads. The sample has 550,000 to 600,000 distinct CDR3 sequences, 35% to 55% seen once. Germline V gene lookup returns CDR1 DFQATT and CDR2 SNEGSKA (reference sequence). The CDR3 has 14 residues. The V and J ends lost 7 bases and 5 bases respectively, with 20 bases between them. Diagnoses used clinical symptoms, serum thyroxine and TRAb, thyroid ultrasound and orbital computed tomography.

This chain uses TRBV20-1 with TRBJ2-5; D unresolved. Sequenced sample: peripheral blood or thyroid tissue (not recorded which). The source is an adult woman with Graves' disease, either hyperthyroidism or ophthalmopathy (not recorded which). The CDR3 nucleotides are TGCAGTGTGGAACGGAACCTCGGGTGGGAGACCCAGTACTTC. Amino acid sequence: CSVERNLGWETQYF.